These 29 T cell receptor beta chains were all obtained from the same sample, sequenced in a study of blood T cell repertoires in COVID-19. The method was immunoSEQ multiplex PCR; TCRdb's version includes in-frame clones alone and lacks a portion of them. Of 200,000 to 250,000 clones listed, approximately 86% are singletons. Source material: peripheral blood. These receptors were obtained from a woman in her thirties who had recovered from COVID-19.

This clone was seen a handful of times. The V and J genes are TRBV27 and TRBJ1-2; D is uncertain. This CDR3 comprises 14 residues. Germline CDR1 MNHEY, CDR2 SMNVEV (reference sequence). Trimming removed 1 base at V and 6 bases at J, with 12 bases between. The CDR3 sequence is CASSLFSPLDGYTF. As DNA, the CDR3 is TGTGCCAGCAGTTTATTCTCGCCACTTGATGGCTACACCTTC.

The chain employs TRBV5-1 and TRBJ1-6; 11 positions agree with TRBD1. Germline V gives CDR1 SGHRS, CDR2 YFSETQ. Trimming cost V 3 bases and J 8 bases; bases outside gene matches: 1. The CDR3 totals 14 residues. The CDR3 DNA sequence: TGCGCCAGCAGCTCGGGACAGGGGGATTCACCCCTCCACTTT. Its translation is CASSSGQGDSPLHF.

This clone was recorded once. The chain carries TRBV24-1 and TRBJ2-6; D is possibly TRBD2 (7 bases). V dropped 6 bases and J dropped 4 bases, with 12 bases sitting between them. CDR1 and CDR2 from the germline V gene are KGHDR and SFDVKD. This CDR3 is built from 15 residues. CDR3 DNA sequence: TGTGCCACCAGTCCCGGGGGGACAGGGGCCAACGTCCTGACTTTC. Its translation: CATSPGGTGANVLTF.

J is TRBJ1-1 and V is TRBV11-2; D gene ambiguous. CDR3 length: 14 amino acids. V was shortened by 0 bases and J by 11 bases, with 16 bases between the two germline ends. Looked up from germline, CDR1 is SGHAT and CDR2 is FQNNGV. The CDR3 bases are TGTGCCAGCAGCTTAGAGTCTTTTGGCGGCCGGGCTTTCTTT. This codes for CASSLESFGGRAFF.

The rearrangement joins TRBV18 to TRBJ2-1; TRBD2 is a possible D gene (6 bases). The CDR3 is 15 residues long. V was pared by 6 bases and J by 9 bases, with 21 bases between. CDR1 is KGHSH, CDR2 LQKENI, per germline. The CDR3 coding sequence is TGTGCCAGCTCTACCCGGGGGAACCTAGGGAGTGAGCAGTTCTTC. Translated: CASSTRGNLGSEQFF.

V usage is TRBV6-2 or TRBV6-3 and J usage is TRBJ2-2, with D maybe TRBD1 (5 bases). V was cut by 5 bases and J by 5 bases, with 18 bases left in between. Per germline, CDR1 MNHEY and CDR2 SVGEGT. The CDR3 is 16 residues long. CDR3 amino acids: CASSGSRAHGTGELFF. The CDR3, as DNA: TGTGCCAGCAGTGGCAGCAGGGCCCACGGGACCGGGGAGCTGTTTTTT.

This chain connects TRBV7-9 to TRBJ2-1; 8 nucleotides line up with TRBD1. Per the germline V gene, CDR1 is SEHNR and CDR2 is FQNEAQ (reference sequence). V gave up 5 bases and J gave up 7 bases; unmatched junction bases: 10. The CDR3 runs to 15 residues. CDR3 nucleotide sequence: TGTGCCAGCAGCCCCCCCGGGACAGGAAGAAATGAGCAGTTCTTC. This encodes CASSPPGTGRNEQFF. Full variable domain (rest looked up from reference TRBV7-9 and TRBJ2-1): DTGVSQNPRHKITKRGQNVTFRCDPISEHNRLYWYRQTLGQGPEFLTYFQNEAQLEKSRLLSDRFSAERPKGSFSTLEIQRTEQGDSAMYLCASSPPGTGRNEQFFGPGTRLTVL.

V is TRBV7-9 and J is TRBJ1-1, with D maybe TRBD1 (6 bases). V was clipped by 3 bases and J by 5 bases, with 19 bases between them. The germline CDR1 and CDR2 sequences are SEHNR and FQNEAQ (reference sequence). CDR3 length: 16 amino acids. The CDR3 region is CASSFPLTGEVTEAFF. The CDR3 nucleotides are TGTGCCAGCAGCTTTCCTCTGACAGGAGAGGTAACTGAAGCTTTCTTT.

In this sample, this clone turned up once. The chain is built from TRBV7-9 and TRBJ2-7; possible D gene TRBD1, 6 bases. Trimming removed 7 bases at V and 6 bases at J, with 16 bases between. Germline values: CDR1 SEHNR, CDR2 FQNEAQ (reference sequence). The CDR3 covers 13 residues. CDR3 DNA sequence: TGTGCCAGCATCAGGGGCACAGGGCCCGAGCAGTACTTC. Protein: CASIRGTGPEQYF.

This clone was observed a few times. DNA of the CDR3: TGTGCCAGCAAGACAGGGGCCGGCTACACCTTC. Residues: CASKTGAGYTF. The gene calls are TRBV6-5 and TRBJ1-2; 8 bases are a match to TRBD1. Unmatched junction bases numbered 3, after V lost 7 bases and J lost 8 bases. Germline V gives CDR1 MNHEY, CDR2 SVGAGI. This CDR3 region has 11 residues.

The genes are TRBV7-8 and TRBJ1-6; tentative D call: TRBD1 (6 bases). This CDR3 comprises 15 residues. Germline V lookup: CDR1 SGHVS, CDR2 FQNEAQ. V dropped 5 bases and J dropped 9 bases, with 17 bases sitting between them. The CDR3 bases are TGTGCCAGCAGCCCCCTCCCAGACAGGAGTTCACCCCTCCACTTT. This encodes CASSPLPDRSSPLHF.

The V gene is TRBV13, the J gene TRBJ2-1; 8 nucleotides match TRBD1. V was pared by 6 bases and J by 4 bases, with 8 bases of the junction left unmatched. The CDR3 length is 15 residues. Germline CDR1 reads PRHDT; CDR2 reads FYEKMQ (reference sequence). The CDR3 sequence: CASSDRGRPYNEQFF. CDR3 sequence (DNA): TGTGCCAGCAGTGACAGGGGACGACCTTACAATGAGCAGTTCTTC.

The rearrangement links TRBV6-5 to TRBJ2-2; D perhaps matches TRBD2 (6 bases). This CDR3 is built from 15 residues. CDR1 and CDR2 (germline): MNHEY, SVGAGI. With 9 bases removed from V and 7 bases from J, the gap between germline ends came to 21 bases. CDR3 nucleotides: TGTGCCAGTCATAGCGGAGACGGACGAGGCGGGGAGCTGTTTTTT. Its translation is CASHSGDGRGGELFF.

The rearrangement uses TRBV7-9 and TRBJ2-1; D is perhaps TRBD2 (7 bases). Trimming pared 6 bases from V and 9 bases from J, leaving 24 bases between. Germline CDR1 and CDR2: SEHNR and FQNEAQ (reference sequence). The CDR3 is 16 residues long. The CDR3 loop reads CASSIPGGGGFGEQFF. CDR3 sequence (DNA): TGTGCCAGCAGTATCCCCGGCGGGGGCGGGTTTGGTGAGCAGTTCTTC.

The J gene is TRBJ1-6, the V gene TRBV4-2; D not certain. V was shortened by 0 bases and J by 0 bases, with 9 bases between the two germline ends. Germline CDR1 and CDR2: LGHNA and YNFKEQ. This CDR3 is 17 amino acids long. The CDR3, as DNA: TGTGCCAGCAGCCAAGACGGGATATACTCCTATAATTCACCCCTCCACTTT. This codes for CASSQDGIYSYNSPLHF.

The V and J genes are TRBV19 and TRBJ2-3; 8 bases map to TRBD2. This CDR3 is built from 14 residues. Germline trimming cut 7 bases from V and 1 base from J; bases unmatched to any gene: 4. Germline CDR1 reads LNHDA; CDR2 reads SQIVND (reference sequence). CDR3 loop: CASNPGGGTDTQYF. The CDR3 DNA sequence: TGTGCCAGTAATCCGGGGGGGGGCACAGATACGCAGTATTTT.

V and J are TRBV9 and TRBJ2-3, with 14 positions matching TRBD2. Germline V gene lookup returns CDR1 SGDLS and CDR2 YYNGEE. The ends lost 0 bases at V and 3 bases at J; junction bases unmatched: 3. The CDR3 is 17 residues long. The CDR3 is CASSVERLAGGTDTQYF. The CDR3 bases are TGTGCCAGCAGCGTAGAGCGACTAGCGGGGGGGACAGATACGCAGTATTTT.

V is TRBV7-7 and J is TRBJ2-3; D not certain. The CDR3 spans 14 residues. Deletions cut 5 bases from V and 1 base from J, with 10 bases between. The germline V gene encodes CDR1 SSHAT and CDR2 FNYEAQ (reference sequence). The CDR3 reads CASSPTAGTDTQYF. In DNA, the CDR3 is TGTGCCAGCAGCCCAACGGCGGGCACAGATACGCAGTATTTT.

This rearrangement joins TRBV10-3 to TRBJ1-4, with D perhaps TRBD1 (6 bases). The germline gives CDR1 ENHRY, CDR2 SYGVKD. This CDR3 has 16 amino acids. The ends were cut back, 0 bases at V and 5 bases at J, with 13 bases in the middle. CDR3 residues: CAISESGPGVNEKLFF. Written as DNA, the CDR3 is TGTGCCATCAGTGAGTCGGGGCCAGGGGTGAATGAAAAACTGTTTTTT.

The chain joins TRBV4-1 to TRBJ2-3, with TRBD2 matching 12 bases. CDR1 is MGHRA and CDR2 is YSYEKL in the germline V gene. This CDR3 is built from 17 residues. The V gene end was trimmed by 7 bases and the J gene end by 5 bases; junction bases not matched to a gene: 13. The CDR3 sequence: CASNPIPGLAGIDTQYF. The CDR3 DNA sequence: TGCGCCAGCAACCCAATTCCGGGACTAGCGGGTATAGATACGCAGTATTTT.

This clone has only one observation. V usage is TRBV5-4 and J usage is TRBJ2-1; TRBD2 matches 7 bases. This CDR3 is 14 amino acids long. V shed 1 base, J shed 7 bases, and the junction held 5 bases outside the gene matches. The germline V gene has CDR1 SGHNT and CDR2 YYREEE (reference sequence). The CDR3 bases are TGTGCCAGCAGCTTGAGGGAGGGTCTTAATGAGCAGTTCTTC. It specifies CASSLREGLNEQFF.

The chain has TRBV5-1 and TRBJ2-3; D possibly corresponds to TRBD1 (5 bases). The V end was cut by 4 bases, the J end by 2 bases, with 14 bases between. CDR3 length: 15 amino acids. The germline V gene encodes CDR1 SGHRS and CDR2 YFSETQ. The CDR3 sequence is CASSTGQAPTDTQYF. The CDR3 DNA sequence: TGCGCCAGCAGCACAGGCCAGGCCCCCACAGATACGCAGTATTTT. Based on the CDR3 plus reference TRBV5-1 and TRBJ2-3, the full variable domain is KAGVTQTPRYLIKTRGQQVTLSCSPISGHRSVSWYQQTPGQGLQFLFEYFSETQRNKGNFPGRFSGRQFSNSRSEMNVSTLELGDSALYLCASSTGQAPTDTQYFGPGTRLTVL.

V gene TRBV7-2 combines with J gene TRBJ2-5; 10 bases fit TRBD2. CDR1 is SGHTA and CDR2 is FQGNSA in the germline V gene. Germline trimming cut 4 bases from V and 5 bases from J; bases unmatched to any gene: 16. The CDR3 consists of 18 residues. CDR3 sequence: CASSSQRVAGGRWETQYF. CDR3 DNA sequence: TGTGCCAGCAGCTCACAGAGAGTAGCGGGGGGCCGGTGGGAGACCCAGTACTTC.

This chain joins TRBV7-2 and TRBJ2-3, with 9 nucleotides matching TRBD2. The CDR3 is 14 amino acids. Germline lookup yields CDR1 SGHTA and CDR2 FQGNSA. J was trimmed by 11 bases and V by 3 bases; bases with no gene match: 9. In DNA form, the CDR3 reads TGTGCCAGCAGCTTCTCGAAAGCGGGGGGAAGGCAGTATTTT. Its protein product is CASSFSKAGGRQYF. The full variable domain, rest sourced from reference TRBV7-2 and TRBJ2-3, is GAGVSQSPSNKVTEKGKDVELRCDPISGHTALYWYRQSLGQGLEFLIYFQGNSAPDKSGLPSDRFSAERTGGSVSTLTIQRTQQEDSAVYLCASSFSKAGGRQYFGPGTRLTVL.

This sequence joins TRBV7-2 and TRBJ2-1; TRBD2 is a possible D gene (7 bases). In germline, CDR1 is SGHTA, CDR2 FQGNSA. This CDR3 spans 17 amino acids. With 2 bases removed from V and 7 bases from J, the gap between germline ends came to 21 bases. The CDR3 sequence: CASSLNLGGLVGNEQFF. The CDR3 nucleotides read TGTGCCAGCAGCTTAAATTTGGGGGGGCTAGTCGGGAATGAGCAGTTCTTC.

This chain uses TRBV11-1 with TRBJ2-5; D is perhaps TRBD2 (6 bases). CDR3 size: 18 residues. Trimming shortened V by 0 bases and J by 3 bases, and 20 bases separated the two germline ends. Germline CDR1 reads SGHAT; CDR2 reads FQDESV (reference sequence). The CDR3 DNA is TGTGCCAGCAGCTTAGCGGGCTTCGGCGGAGGGGATGAAGAGACCCAGTACTTC. This translates into CASSLAGFGGGDEETQYF.

V usage is TRBV3-1 (or the pseudogene TRBV3-2) and J usage is TRBJ1-2; 9 positions agree with TRBD1. The length of the CDR3 is 18 residues. V lost 3 bases and J lost 4; bases outside the gene matches: 15. CDR1 LGHDT and CDR2 YNNKEL come from the germline V gene (reference sequence). The CDR3 spells CASSQGQGFGAAPYGYTF. As DNA, the CDR3 is TGTGCCAGCAGCCAGGGACAGGGATTCGGCGCTGCGCCCTATGGCTACACCTTC.

The chain links TRBV19 to TRBJ2-2; weak D call: TRBD2 (7 bases). Trimming pared 8 bases from V and 3 bases from J, leaving 19 bases between. The CDR3 sequence is 16 residues long. The germline CDR1 and CDR2 sequences are LNHDA and SQIVND (reference sequence). CDR3 amino acids: CASWEGTNRDTGELFF. The CDR3 DNA follows: TGTGCCAGTTGGGAGGGGACAAACCGGGACACCGGGGAGCTGTTTTTT.

A few counts support this clone. The chain combines TRBV2 with TRBJ2-1; 7 bases align to TRBD2. The trim removed 3 bases at V and 8 bases at J, leaving 10 bases unmatched. CDR3 length: 15 residues. CDR1 is SNHLY, CDR2 FYNNEI, per germline. This CDR3 is CASSDSGVVGDEQFF. CDR3 DNA: TGTGCCAGCAGTGACAGCGGGGTGGTCGGCGATGAGCAGTTCTTC.